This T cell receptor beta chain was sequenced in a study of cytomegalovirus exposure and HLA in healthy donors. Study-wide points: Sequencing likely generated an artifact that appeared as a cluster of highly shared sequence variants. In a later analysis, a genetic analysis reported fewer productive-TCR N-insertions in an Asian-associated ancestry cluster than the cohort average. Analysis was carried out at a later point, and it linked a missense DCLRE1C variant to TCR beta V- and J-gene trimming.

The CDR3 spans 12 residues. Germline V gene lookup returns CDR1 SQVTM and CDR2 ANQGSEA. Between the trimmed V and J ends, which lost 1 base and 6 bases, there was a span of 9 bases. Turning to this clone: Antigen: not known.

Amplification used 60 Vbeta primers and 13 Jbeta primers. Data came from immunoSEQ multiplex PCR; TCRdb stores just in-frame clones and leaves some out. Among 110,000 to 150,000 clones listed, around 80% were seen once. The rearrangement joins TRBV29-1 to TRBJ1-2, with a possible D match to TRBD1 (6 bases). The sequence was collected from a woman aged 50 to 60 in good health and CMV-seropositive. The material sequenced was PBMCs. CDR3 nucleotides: TGCAGCGTTGAAGGACAGGCGGATGGCTACACCTTC. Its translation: CSVEGQADGYTF.